This TCR beta chain comes out of a study of T cells after yellow fever vaccination. General study findings and limits: The appearance of a small share of clonotypes in both CD4 and CD8 compartments was observed. Clones from primary vaccination mostly reappeared after the booster (96% CD4, over 85% CD8).

By 5'RACE template switching, TCR cDNA was produced, with a universal primer site and UMIs added in the process. TCRdb used MiXCR to reprocess the 5' RACE reads, holding one entry per CDR3 protein. The sample lists 68,000 or so distinct CDR3 sequences; less than 8.5% were seen once. This clonotype was detected many times. Its antigen is currently unknown. Trimming shortened V by 5 bases and J by 0 bases, and 10 bases separated the two germline ends. Germline-derived CDR1 and CDR2 are SGHTA and FQGNSA. The CDR3 contains 14 residues. The chain joins TRBV7-2 to TRBJ2-5; D is ambiguous. This TCR was sampled from a young man who received the YFV17D yellow fever vaccine. The sequencing used CD8+ T cells sorted from PBMCs, collected 15 days after the yellow fever booster vaccination. CDR3 nucleotides: TGTGCCAGCAGCCGTGAAGGGTACCAAGAGACCCAGTACTTC. It is translated as CASSREGYQETQYF.